What follows describes a single T cell receptor (beta chain). The antigen remains unidentified. Healthy bone marrow donors made up the donor group. The PCR made use of 60 Vbeta and 13 Jbeta primers. Profiling relied on immunoSEQ multiplex PCR, and the TCRdb table lists in-frame clones only, not all of them. The sample includes about 180,000 clones, roughly 80% seen only once; the top ten take under 0.4%. The data were taken from a study of cytomegalovirus exposure and HLA in healthy donors. Across the study: Of the donors genotyped, several hundred in all, about 76% fell in the Caucasian-associated ancestry cluster. The study's findings and limits: The authors later found HLA-associated TCR beta chains more clonally expanded than equally common others. Follow-up analysis seemed to connect common viral pathogens with several of the most significant clusters identified.

The V and J ends lost 0 bases and 6 bases respectively, with 14 bases between them. Germline loops: CDR1 SGHAT, CDR2 FQNNGV. This CDR3 has 16 residues. The rearrangement links TRBV11-2 to TRBJ2-2; TRBD2 might be the D (6 bases). This sequence was found in a boy younger than 10 in good health and CMV-seronegative. Sequences were obtained from PBMCs. CDR3 in amino acids: CASSLDHGSGAGELFF. DNA of the CDR3: TGTGCCAGCAGCTTAGATCACGGGAGTGGGGCCGGGGAGCTGTTTTTT. The complete variable domain, with remaining parts taken from reference TRBV11-2 and TRBJ2-2, reads EAGVAQSPRYKIIEKRQSVAFWCNPISGHATLYWYQQILGQGPKLLIQFQNNGVVDDSQLPKDRFSAERLKGVDSTLKIQPAKLEDSAVYLCASSLDHGSGAGELFFGEGSRLTVL.